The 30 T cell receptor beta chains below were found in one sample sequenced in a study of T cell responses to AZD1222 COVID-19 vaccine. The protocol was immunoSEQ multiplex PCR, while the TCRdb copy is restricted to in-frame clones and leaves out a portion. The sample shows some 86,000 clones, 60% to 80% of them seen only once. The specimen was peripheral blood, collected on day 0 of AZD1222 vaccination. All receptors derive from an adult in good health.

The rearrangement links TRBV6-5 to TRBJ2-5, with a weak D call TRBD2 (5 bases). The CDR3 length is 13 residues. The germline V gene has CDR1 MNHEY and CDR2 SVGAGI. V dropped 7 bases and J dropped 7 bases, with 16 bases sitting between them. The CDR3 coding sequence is TGTGCCAGCATCCCCGCCGGAGGCGGGACCCAGTACTTC. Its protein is CASIPAGGGTQYF.

The CDR3 coding sequence is TGCGCCAGCAGCCAGCCGGGAAGGAAAACTGAAGCTTTCTTT. Translation: CASSQPGRKTEAFF. The rearrangement links TRBV4-1 to TRBJ1-1; D remains ambiguous. CDR3 length: 14 amino acids. From germline, CDR1 is MGHRA and CDR2 YSYEKL. The germline V and J ends were trimmed by 3 bases and 5 bases, with 13 bases remaining between them.

The CDR3 protein is CASSLEVAGLGETQYF. The CDR3 DNA reads TGTGCCAGCAGCTTAGAAGTAGCGGGCCTCGGGGAGACCCAGTACTTC. The V gene is TRBV11-2, the J gene TRBJ2-5, with TRBD2 matching over 7 bases. The CDR3 contains 16 residues. Germline V gene lookup returns CDR1 SGHAT and CDR2 FQNNGV. Trimming took 0 bases from V and 5 from J; bases not matched to a gene: 9.

CDR3 loop: CASSPSETYEQYF. CDR3 nucleotides: TGTGCCAGCAGCCCCTCCGAAACCTACGAGCAGTACTTC. The chain couples TRBV3-1 (or the pseudogene TRBV3-2) to TRBJ2-7; D ambiguous. The V gene lost 4 bases and the J gene lost 2 bases, with 9 bases spanning the gap. This CDR3 is 13 amino acids long. Per germline, CDR1 LGHDT and CDR2 YNNKEL (reference sequence).

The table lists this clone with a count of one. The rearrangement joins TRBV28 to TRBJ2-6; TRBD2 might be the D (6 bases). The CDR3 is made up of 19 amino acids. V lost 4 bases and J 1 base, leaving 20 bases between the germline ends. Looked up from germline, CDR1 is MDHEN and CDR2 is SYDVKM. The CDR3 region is CASSSPRRRGPSGANVLTF. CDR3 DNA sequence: TGTGCCAGCAGTTCCCCCCGGAGGAGGGGACCTTCTGGGGCCAACGTCCTGACTTTC.

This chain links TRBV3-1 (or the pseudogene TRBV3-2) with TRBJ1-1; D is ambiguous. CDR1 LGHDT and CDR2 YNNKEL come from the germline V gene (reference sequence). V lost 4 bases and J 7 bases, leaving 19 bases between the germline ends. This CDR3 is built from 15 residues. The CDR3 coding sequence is TGTGCCAGCAGCCCCTGTTCTCGTACTACCCGTGAAGCTTTCTTT. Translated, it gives CASSPCSRTTREAFF.

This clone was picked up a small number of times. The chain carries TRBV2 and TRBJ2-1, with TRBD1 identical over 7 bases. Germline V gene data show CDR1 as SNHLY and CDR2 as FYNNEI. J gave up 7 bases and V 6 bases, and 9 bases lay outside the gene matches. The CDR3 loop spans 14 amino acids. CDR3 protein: CASRRETGPNEQFF. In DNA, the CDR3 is TGTGCCAGCAGAAGAGAGACAGGGCCTAATGAGCAGTTCTTC. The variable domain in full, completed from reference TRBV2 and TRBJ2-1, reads EPEVTQTPSHQVTQMGQEVILRCVPISNHLYFYWYRQILGQKVEFLVSFYNNEISEKSEIFDDQFSVERPDGSNFTLKIRSTKLEDSAMYFCASRRETGPNEQFFGPGTRLTVL.

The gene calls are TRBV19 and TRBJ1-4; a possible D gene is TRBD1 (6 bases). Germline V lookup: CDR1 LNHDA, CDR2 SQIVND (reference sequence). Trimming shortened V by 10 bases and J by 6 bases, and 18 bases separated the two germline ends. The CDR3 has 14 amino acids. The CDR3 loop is CATQRTQGDEKLFF. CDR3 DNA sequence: TGTGCCACCCAAAGAACACAGGGTGATGAAAAACTGTTTTTT.

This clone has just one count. CDR3 sequence reads: CASSLGPPVDEQFF. In DNA form, the CDR3 reads TGTGCCAGCAGCTTGGGGCCCCCGGTGGATGAGCAGTTCTTC. The rearrangement uses TRBV5-4 and TRBJ2-1; D is undetermined. The ends were cut back, 0 bases at V and 8 bases at J, with 12 bases in the middle. Germline CDR1 SGHNT, CDR2 YYREEE (reference sequence). The CDR3 loop spans 14 amino acids.

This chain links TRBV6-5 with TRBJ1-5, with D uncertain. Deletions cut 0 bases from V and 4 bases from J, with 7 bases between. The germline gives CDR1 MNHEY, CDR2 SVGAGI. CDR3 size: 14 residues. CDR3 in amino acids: CASSYSSVNQPQHF. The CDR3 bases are TGTGCCAGCAGTTACTCGAGCGTTAATCAGCCCCAGCATTTT.

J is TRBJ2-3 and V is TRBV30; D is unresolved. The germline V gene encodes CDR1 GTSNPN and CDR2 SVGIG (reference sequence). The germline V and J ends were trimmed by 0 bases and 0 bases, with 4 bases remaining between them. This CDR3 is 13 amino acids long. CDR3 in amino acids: CAWSVGSTDTQYF. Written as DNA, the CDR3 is TGTGCCTGGAGTGTAGGGAGCACAGATACGCAGTATTTT.

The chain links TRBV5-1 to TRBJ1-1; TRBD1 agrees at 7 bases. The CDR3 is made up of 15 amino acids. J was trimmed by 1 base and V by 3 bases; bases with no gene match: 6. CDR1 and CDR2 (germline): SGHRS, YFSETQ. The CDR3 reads CASSSTGTGNTEAFF. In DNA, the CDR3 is TGCGCCAGCAGCTCGACAGGGACGGGGAACACTGAAGCTTTCTTT.

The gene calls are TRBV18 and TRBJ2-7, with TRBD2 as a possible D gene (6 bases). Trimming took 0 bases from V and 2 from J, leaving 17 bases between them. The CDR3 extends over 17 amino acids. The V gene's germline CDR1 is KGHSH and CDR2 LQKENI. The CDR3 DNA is TGTGCCAGCTCACCACCCGGGAGCGGAGCGGGCACCTACGAGCAGTACTTC. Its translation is CASSPPGSGAGTYEQYF.

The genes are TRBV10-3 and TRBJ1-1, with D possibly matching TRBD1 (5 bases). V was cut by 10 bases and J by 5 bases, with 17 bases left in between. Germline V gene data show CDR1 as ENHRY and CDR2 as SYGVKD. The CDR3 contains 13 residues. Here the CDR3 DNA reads TGTGCCAGCCTTACAGGAGGAGGAACTGAAGCTTTCTTT. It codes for CASLTGGGTEAFF.

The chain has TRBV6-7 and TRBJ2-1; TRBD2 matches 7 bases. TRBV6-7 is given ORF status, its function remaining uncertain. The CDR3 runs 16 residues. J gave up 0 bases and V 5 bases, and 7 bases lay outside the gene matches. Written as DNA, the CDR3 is TGTGCCAGCAGTGGGGGACTAACCCTCTCCTACAATGAGCAGTTCTTC. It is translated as CASSGGLTLSYNEQFF.

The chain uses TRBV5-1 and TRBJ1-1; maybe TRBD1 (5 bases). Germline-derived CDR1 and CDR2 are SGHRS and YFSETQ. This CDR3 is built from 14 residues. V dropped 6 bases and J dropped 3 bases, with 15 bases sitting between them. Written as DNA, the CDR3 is TGCGCCAGCACCTACTCGGACACAGACACTGAAGCTTTCTTT. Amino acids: CASTYSDTDTEAFF. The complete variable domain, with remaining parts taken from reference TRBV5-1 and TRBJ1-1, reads KAGVTQTPRYLIKTRGQQVTLSCSPISGHRSVSWYQQTPGQGLQFLFEYFSETQRNKGNFPGRFSGRQFSNSRSEMNVSTLELGDSALYLCASTYSDTDTEAFFGQGTRLTVV.

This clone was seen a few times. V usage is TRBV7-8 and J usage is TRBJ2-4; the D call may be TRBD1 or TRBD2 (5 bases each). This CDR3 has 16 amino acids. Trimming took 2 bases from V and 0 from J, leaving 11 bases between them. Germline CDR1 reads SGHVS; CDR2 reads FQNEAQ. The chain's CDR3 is CASSLRGGLAKNIQYF. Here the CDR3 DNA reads TGTGCCAGCAGCTTAAGGGGCGGACTAGCCAAAAACATTCAGTACTTC.

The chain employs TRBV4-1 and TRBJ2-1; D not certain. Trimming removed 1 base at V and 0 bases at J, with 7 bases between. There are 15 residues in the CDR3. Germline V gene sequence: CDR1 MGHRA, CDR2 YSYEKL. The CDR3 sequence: CASSQVTGSYNEQFF. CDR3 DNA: TGCGCCAGCAGCCAAGTGACTGGCTCCTACAATGAGCAGTTCTTC.

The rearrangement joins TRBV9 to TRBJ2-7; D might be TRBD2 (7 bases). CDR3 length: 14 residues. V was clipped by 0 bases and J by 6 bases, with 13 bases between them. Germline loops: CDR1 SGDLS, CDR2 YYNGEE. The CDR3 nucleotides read TGTGCCAGCAGCGTAGACGGGGGGCCTTTCGAGCAGTACTTC. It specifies CASSVDGGPFEQYF.

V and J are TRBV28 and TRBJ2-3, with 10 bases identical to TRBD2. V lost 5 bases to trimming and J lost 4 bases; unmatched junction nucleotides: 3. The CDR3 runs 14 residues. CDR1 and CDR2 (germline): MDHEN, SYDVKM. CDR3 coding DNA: TGTGCCAGCAGTCTAGCGGGAGATTCAGATACGCAGTATTTT. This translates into CASSLAGDSDTQYF. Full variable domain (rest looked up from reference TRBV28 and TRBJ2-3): DVKVTQSSRYLVKRTGEKVFLECVQDMDHENMFWYRQDPGLGLRLIYFSYDVKMKEKGDIPEGYSVSREKKERFSLILESASTNQTSMYLCASSLAGDSDTQYFGPGTRLTVL.

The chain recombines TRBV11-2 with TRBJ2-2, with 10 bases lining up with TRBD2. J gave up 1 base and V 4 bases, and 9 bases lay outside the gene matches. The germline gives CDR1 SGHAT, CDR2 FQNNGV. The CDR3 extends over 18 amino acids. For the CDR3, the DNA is TGTGCCAGCAGCTCCCAACGGACTAGCGGAGTGAACACCGGGGAGCTGTTTTTT. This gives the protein CASSSQRTSGVNTGELFF.

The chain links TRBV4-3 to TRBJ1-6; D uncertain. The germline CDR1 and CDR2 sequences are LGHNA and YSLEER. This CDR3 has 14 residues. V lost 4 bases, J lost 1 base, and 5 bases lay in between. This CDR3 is CASSPYSYNSPLHF. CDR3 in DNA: TGCGCCAGCAGCCCTTATTCCTATAATTCACCCCTCCACTTT.

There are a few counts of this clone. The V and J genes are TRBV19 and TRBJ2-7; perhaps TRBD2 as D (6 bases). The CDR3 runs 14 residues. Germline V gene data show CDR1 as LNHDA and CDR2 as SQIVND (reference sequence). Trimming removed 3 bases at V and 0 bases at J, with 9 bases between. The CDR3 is CASSISGSSYEQYF. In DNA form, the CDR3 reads TGTGCCAGTAGTATTTCCGGGAGCTCCTACGAGCAGTACTTC.

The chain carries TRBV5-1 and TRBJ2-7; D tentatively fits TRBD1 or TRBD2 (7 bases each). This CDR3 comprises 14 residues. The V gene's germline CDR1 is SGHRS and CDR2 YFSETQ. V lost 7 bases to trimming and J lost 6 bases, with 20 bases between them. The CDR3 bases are TGCGCCAGCGAAAGGGGAGGGGGCTATGGCGAGCAGTACTTC. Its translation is CASERGGGYGEQYF.

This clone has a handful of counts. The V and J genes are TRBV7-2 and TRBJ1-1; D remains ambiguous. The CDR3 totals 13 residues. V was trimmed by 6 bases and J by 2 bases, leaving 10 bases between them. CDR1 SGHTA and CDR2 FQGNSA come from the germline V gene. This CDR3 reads CASSQQPNTEAFF. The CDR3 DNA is TGTGCCAGCAGTCAACAGCCAAACACTGAAGCTTTCTTT.

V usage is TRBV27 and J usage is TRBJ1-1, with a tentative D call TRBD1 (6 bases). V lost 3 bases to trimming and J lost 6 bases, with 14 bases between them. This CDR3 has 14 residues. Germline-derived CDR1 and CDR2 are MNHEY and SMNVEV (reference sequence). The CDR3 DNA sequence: TGTGCCAGCAGTTTCCGCTGGGGGGGGCCTGAAGCTTTCTTT. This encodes CASSFRWGGPEAFF.

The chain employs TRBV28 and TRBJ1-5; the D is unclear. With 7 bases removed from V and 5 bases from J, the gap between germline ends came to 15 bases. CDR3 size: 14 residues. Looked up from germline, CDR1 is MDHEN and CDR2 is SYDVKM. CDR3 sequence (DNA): TGTGCCAGCAAAGATCGGGCCTCTTATCAGCCCCAGCATTTT. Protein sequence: CASKDRASYQPQHF.

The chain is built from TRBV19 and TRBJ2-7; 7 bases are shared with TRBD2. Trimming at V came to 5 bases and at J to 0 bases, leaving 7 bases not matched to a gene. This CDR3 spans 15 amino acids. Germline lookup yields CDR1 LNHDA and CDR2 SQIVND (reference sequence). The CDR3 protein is CASSVKGGRSYEQYF. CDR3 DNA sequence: TGTGCCAGTAGTGTGAAGGGAGGGCGCTCCTACGAGCAGTACTTC.

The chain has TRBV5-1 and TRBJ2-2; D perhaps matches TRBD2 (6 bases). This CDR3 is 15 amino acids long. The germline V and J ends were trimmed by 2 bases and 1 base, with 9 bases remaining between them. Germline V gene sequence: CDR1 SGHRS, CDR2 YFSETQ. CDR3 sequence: CASSFGGVNTGELFF. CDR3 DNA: TGCGCCAGCAGCTTTGGCGGGGTGAACACCGGGGAGCTGTTTTTT.

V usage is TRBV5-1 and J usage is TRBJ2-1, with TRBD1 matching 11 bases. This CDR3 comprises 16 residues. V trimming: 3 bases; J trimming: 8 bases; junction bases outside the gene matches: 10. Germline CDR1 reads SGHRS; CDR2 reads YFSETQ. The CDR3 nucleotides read TGCGCCAGCAGCTACCGGACAGGGGGCACGATGGATGAGCAGTTCTTC. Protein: CASSYRTGGTMDEQFF.